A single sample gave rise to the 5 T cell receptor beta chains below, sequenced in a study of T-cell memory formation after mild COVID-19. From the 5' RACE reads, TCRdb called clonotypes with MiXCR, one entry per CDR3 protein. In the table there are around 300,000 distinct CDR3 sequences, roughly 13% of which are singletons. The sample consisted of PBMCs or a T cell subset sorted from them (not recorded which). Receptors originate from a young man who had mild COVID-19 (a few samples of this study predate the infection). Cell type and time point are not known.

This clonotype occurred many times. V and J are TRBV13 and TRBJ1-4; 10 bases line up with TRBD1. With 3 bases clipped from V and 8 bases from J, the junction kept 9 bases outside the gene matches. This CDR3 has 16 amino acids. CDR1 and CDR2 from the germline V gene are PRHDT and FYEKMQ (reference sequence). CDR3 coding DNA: TGTGCCAGCAGCTTCACCCAGGGGACAGGGGTGGAAAAACTGTTTTTT. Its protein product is CASSFTQGTGVEKLFF.

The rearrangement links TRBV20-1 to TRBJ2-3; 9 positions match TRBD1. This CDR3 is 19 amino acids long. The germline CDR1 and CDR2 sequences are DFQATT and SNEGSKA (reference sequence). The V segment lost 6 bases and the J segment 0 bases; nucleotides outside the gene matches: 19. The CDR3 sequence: CSADRTGQGWRSSTDTQYF. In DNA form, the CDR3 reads TGCAGTGCGGATCGTACGGGACAGGGTTGGCGCTCTAGCACAGATACGCAGTATTTT.

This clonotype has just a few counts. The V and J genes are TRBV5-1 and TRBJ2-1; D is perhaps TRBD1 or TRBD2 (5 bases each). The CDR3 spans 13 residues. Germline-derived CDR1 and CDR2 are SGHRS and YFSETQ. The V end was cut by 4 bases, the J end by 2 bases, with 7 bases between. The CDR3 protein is CASSRDPYNEQFF. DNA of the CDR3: TGCGCCAGCAGCCGGGACCCCTACAATGAGCAGTTCTTC. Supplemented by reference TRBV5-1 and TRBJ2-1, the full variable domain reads KAGVTQTPRYLIKTRGQQVTLSCSPISGHRSVSWYQQTPGQGLQFLFEYFSETQRNKGNFPGRFSGRQFSNSRSEMNVSTLELGDSALYLCASSRDPYNEQFFGPGTRLTVL.

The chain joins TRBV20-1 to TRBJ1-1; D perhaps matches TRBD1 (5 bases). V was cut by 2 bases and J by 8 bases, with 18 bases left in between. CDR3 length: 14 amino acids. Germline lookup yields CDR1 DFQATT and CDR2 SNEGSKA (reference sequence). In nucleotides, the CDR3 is TGCAGTGCTAGACAGGGTAGGGGAGCCGCGGAAGCTTTCTTT. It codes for CSARQGRGAAEAFF.

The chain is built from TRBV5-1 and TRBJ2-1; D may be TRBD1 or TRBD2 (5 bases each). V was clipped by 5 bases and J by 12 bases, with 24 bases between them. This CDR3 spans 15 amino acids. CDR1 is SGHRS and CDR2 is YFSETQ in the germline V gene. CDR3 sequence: CASSGGWSDAMRQFF. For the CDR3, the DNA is TGCGCCAGCAGTGGGGGTTGGTCGGACGCCATGAGGCAGTTCTTC.